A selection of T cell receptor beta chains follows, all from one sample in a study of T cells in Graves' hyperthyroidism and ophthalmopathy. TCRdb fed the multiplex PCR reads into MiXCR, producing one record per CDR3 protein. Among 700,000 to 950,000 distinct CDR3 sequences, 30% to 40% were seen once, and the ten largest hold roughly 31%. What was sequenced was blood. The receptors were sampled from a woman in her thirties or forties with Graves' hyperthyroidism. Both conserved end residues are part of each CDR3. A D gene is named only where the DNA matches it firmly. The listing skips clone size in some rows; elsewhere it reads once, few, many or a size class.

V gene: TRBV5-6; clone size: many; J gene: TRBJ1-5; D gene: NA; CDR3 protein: CASNVRGGRQPQHF; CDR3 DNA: TGTGCCAGCAACGTTAGGGGAGGGAGGCAGCCCCAGCATTTT
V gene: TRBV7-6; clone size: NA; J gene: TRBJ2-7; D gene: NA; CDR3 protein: CASSLTQTLSSYEQYF; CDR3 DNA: TGTGCCAGCAGCTTAACCCAGACCCTTAGCTCCTACGAGCAGTACTTC
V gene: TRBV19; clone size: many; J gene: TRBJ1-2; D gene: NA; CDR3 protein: CASSKNYGYTF; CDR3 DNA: TGTGCCAGTAGTAAGAACTATGGCTACACCTTC
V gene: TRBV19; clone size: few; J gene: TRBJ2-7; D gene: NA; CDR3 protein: CASSMGGGNSYEQYF; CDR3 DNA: TGTGCCAGTAGTATGGGCGGTGGAAACTCCTACGAGCAGTACTTC
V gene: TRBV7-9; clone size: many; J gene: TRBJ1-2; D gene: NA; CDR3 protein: CASSLVSVLGDYTF; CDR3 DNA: TGTGCCAGCAGCTTAGTGAGCGTGCTTGGTGACTACACCTTC
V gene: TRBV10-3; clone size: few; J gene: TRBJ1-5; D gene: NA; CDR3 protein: CASSGRGGTGNQPQHF; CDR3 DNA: TGTGCCAGCAGTGGACGTGGGGGCACGGGCAATCAGCCCCAGCATTTT
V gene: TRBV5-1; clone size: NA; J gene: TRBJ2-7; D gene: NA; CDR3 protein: CASSPRRGSSYEQYF; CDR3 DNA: TGCGCCAGCAGTCCCCGGCGGGGAAGCTCCTACGAGCAGTACTTC
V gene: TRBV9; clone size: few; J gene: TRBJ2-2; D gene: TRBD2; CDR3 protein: CASSDASGGYTGELFF; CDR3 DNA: TGTGCCAGCAGCGATGCGTCGGGAGGGTACACCGGGGAGCTGTTTTTT
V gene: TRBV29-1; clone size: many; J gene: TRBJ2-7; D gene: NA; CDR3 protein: CSVLVRRAASYEQYF; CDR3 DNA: TGCAGCGTTCTCGTCCGGAGGGCCGCTTCCTACGAGCAGTACTTC
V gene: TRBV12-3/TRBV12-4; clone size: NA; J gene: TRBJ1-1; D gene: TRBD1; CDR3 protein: CASSYLSGTGTSAFF; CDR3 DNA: TGTGCCAGCAGTTATCTTTCGGGGACAGGGACGTCGGCTTTCTTT
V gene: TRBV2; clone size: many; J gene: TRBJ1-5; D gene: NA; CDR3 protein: CASSDVSGNQPQHF; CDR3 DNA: TGTGCCAGCAGTGATGTTTCGGGGAATCAGCCCCAGCATTTT
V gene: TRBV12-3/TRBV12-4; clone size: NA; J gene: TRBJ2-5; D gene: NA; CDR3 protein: CASTEGGGERETQYF; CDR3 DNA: TGTGCCAGCACCGAGGGGGGCGGAGAACGAGAGACCCAGTACTTC
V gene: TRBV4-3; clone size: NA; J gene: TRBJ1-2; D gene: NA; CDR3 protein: CASSQEVGKSNYGYTF; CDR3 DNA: TGCGCCAGCAGCCAAGAGGTGGGAAAATCTAACTATGGCTACACCTTC
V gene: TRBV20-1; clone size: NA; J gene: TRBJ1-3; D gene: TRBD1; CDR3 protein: CSVRDRTGLDTIYF; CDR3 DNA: TGCAGTGTTAGAGACCGGACAGGATTGGACACCATATATTTT
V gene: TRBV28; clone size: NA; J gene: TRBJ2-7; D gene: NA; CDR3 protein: CASKTGVNSYEQYF; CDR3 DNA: TGTGCCAGCAAGACGGGGGTCAACTCCTACGAGCAGTACTTT
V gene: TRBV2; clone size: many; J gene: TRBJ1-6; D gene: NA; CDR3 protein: CASSDRGRDNSPLHF; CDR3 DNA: TGTGCCAGCAGTGACAGGGGCCGTGATAATTCACCCCTCCACTTT
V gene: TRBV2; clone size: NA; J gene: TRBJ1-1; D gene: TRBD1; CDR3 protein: CASRPEGRTGEAFF; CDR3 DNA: TGTGCCAGCAGACCTGAGGGCCGGACAGGGGAAGCTTTCTTT
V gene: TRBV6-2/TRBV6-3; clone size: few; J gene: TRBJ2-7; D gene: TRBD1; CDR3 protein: CASTKMTGGGTYEQYF; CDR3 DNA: TGTGCCAGCACCAAGATGACAGGGGGCGGAACCTACGAGCAGTACTTC
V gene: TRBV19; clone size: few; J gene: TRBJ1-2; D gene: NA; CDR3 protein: CASSRGGPPANYGYTF; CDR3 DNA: TGTGCCAGTAGTAGAGGAGGACCGCCAGCTAACTATGGCTACACCTTC
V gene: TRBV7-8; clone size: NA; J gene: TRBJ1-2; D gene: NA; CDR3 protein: CASRDSDMPYYGYTF; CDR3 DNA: TGTGCCAGCAGGGACAGCGACATGCCCTACTATGGCTACACCTTC
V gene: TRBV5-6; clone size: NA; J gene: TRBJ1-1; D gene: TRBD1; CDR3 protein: CASSRTGTVVTEAFF; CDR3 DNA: TGTGCCAGCAGCCGTACCGGGACAGTTGTCACTGAAGCTTTCTTT
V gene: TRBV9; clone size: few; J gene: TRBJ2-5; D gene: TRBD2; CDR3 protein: CASSSKRGGRETQYF; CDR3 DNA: TGTGCCAGCAGCTCAAAGCGGGGGGGCCGGGAGACCCAGTACTTC
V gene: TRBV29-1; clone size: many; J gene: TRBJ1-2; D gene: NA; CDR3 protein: CSVVAGNYGYTF; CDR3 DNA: TGCAGCGTTGTTGCAGGGAACTATGGCTACACCTTC
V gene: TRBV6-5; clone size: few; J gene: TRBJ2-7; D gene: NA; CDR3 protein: CASSSPKGYEQYF; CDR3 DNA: TGTGCCAGCAGCTCCCCAAAGGGCTACGAGCAGTACTTC
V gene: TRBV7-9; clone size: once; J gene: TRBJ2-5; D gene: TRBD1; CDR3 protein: CASSLSTGGRGETQYF; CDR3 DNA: TGTGCCAGCAGCTTATCGACAGGGGGCCGAGGCGAGACCCAGTACTTC
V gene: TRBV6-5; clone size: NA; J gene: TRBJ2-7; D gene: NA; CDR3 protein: CASRDSGSYEQYF; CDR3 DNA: TGTGCCAGCAGGGACTCCGGGTCCTACGAGCAGTACTTC
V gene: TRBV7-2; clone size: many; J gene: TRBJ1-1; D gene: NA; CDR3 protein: CASSLWTAGEAFF; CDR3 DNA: TGTGCCAGCAGCTTGTGGACTGCCGGTGAAGCTTTCTTT
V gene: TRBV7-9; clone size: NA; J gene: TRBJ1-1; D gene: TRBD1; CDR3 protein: CASSSTGGTGGFF; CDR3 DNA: TGTGCCAGCAGCTCCACGGGGGGGACAGGGGGTTTCTTT
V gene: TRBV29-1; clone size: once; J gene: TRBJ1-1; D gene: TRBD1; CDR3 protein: CSVATQGADTEAFF; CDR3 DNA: TGCAGCGTTGCTACGCAGGGGGCGGACACTGAAGCTTTCTTT
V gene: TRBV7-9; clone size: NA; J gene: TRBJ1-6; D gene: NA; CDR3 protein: CASSFRVIRSSYNSPLHF; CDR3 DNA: TGTGCCAGCAGTTTCCGAGTCATCAGGAGCTCCTATAATTCACCCCTCCACTTT
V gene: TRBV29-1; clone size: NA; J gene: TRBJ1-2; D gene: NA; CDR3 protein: CSVSQENYGYTF; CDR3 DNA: TGCAGCGTCTCACAAGAGAACTATGGCTACACCTTC
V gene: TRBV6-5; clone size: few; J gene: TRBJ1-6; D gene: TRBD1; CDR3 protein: CASSYLRQGGDSPLHF; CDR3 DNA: TGTGCCAGCAGTTACTTACGACAGGGTGGTGATTCACCCCTCCACTTT
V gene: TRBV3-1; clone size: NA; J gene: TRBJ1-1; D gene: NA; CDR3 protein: CASNVGTQGSGAFF; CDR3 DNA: TGTGCCAGCAACGTGGGTACTCAAGGGTCGGGAGCTTTCTTT
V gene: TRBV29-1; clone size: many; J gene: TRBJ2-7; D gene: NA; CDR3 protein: CSILREAYEQYF; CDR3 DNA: TGCAGCATACTCCGTGAGGCCTACGAGCAGTACTTC
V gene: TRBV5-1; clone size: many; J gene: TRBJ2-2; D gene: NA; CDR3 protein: CASSIGQTGELFF; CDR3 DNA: TGCGCCAGCAGCATCGGACAGACCGGGGAGCTGTTTTTT
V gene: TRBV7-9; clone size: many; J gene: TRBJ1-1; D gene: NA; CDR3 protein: CASSFPRGNTEAFF; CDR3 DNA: TGTGCCAGCAGCTTTCCACGAGGGAACACTGAAGCTTTCTTT
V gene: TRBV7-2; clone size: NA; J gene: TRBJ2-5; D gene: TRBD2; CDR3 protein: CASSGRGTQETQYF; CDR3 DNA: TGTGCCAGCAGCGGGCGGGGGACCCAAGAGACCCAGTACTTC
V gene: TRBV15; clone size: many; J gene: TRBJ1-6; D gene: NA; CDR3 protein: CATSDRNLNSPLHF; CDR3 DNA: TGTGCCACCAGCGACAGAAACCTCAATTCACCCCTCCACTTT
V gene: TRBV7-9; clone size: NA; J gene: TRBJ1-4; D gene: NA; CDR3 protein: CASSGGGVEKLFF; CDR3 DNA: TGTGCCAGCAGCGGGGGGGGTGTGGAAAAACTGTTTTTT
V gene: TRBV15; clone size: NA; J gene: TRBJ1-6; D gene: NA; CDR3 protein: CATSRDRGADSPLHF; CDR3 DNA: TGTGCCACCAGCAGAGATAGGGGGGCGGATTCACCCCTCCACTTT
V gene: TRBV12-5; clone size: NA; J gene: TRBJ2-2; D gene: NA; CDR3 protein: CASGLIPQEWSGELFF; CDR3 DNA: TGTGCTAGTGGTTTGATCCCCCAGGAGTGGTCCGGGGAGCTGTTTTTT
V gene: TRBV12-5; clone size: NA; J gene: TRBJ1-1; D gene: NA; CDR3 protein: CASGFFVHGREGSEAFF; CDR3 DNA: TGTGCTAGTGGTTTCTTCGTGCACGGGAGGGAGGGGAGTGAAGCTTTCTTT
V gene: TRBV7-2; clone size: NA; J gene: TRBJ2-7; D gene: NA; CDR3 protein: CASSPLQPTGPVSSYEQYF; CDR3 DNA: TGTGCCAGCAGCCCCCTTCAACCTACAGGCCCCGTCTCTTCCTACGAGCAGTACTTC
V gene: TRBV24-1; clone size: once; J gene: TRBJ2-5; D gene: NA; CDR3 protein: CATSDGPSWETQYF; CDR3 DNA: TGTGCCACCAGTGATGGGCCTAGCTGGGAGACCCAGTACTTC
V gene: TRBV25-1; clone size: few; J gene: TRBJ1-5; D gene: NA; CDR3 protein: CASSYGENNQPQHF; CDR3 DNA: TGTGCCAGCAGTTACGGGGAGAACAATCAGCCCCAGCATTTT
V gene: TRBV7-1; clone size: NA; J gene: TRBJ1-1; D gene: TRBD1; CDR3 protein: CASSSPVDRADTEAFF; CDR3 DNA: TGTGCCAGCAGCTCTCCTGTGGACAGGGCAGACACTGAAGCTTTCTTT
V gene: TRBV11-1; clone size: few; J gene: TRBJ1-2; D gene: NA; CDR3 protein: CASSTREFNYGYTF; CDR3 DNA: TGTGCCAGCAGCACCCGGGAGTTTAACTATGGCTACACCTTC
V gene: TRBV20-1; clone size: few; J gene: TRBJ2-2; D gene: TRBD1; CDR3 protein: CSAQTGDTGELFF; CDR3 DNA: TGCAGTGCTCAAACAGGGGACACCGGGGAGCTGTTTTTT
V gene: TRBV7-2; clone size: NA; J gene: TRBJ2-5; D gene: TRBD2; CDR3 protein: CASSNVGSGAQETQYF; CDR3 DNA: TGTGCCAGCAGCAACGTCGGAAGCGGGGCCCAAGAGACCCAGTACTTC
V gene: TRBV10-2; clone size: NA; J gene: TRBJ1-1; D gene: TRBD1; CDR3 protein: CASSFVTGTEAFF; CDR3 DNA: TGTGCCAGCAGTTTCGTGACAGGGACTGAAGCTTTCTTT